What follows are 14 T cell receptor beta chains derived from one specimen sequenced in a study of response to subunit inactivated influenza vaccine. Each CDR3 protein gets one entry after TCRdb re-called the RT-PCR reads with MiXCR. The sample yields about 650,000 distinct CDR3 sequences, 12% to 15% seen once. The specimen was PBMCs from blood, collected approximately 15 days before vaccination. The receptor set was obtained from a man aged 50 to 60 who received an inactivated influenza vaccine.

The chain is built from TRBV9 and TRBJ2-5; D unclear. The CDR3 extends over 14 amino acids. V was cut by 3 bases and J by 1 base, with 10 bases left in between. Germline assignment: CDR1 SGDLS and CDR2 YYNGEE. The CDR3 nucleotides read TGTGCCAGCAGCGGATCAGCAACCCAAGAGACCCAGTACTTC. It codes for CASSGSATQETQYF.

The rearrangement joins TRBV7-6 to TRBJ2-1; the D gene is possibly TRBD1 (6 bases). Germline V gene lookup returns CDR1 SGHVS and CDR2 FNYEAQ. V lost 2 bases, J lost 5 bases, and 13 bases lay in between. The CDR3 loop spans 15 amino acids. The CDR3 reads CASSLTGRTNNEQFF. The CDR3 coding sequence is TGTGCCAGCAGCTTAACAGGGAGAACTAACAATGAGCAGTTCTTC.

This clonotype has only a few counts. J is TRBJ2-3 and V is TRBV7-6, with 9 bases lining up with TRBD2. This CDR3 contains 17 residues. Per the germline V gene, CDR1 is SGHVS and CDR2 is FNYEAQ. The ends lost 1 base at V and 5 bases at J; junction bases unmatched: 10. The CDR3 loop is CASSLGVIAGVGDTQYF. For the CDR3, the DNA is TGTGCCAGCAGCTTAGGGGTTATAGCGGGGGTCGGAGATACGCAGTATTTT.

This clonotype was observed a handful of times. The CDR3 coding sequence is TGTGCCAGCAGCTTAGCGACGGCGGCAGCCTATCAGCCCCAGCATTTT. Encoded protein: CASSLATAAAYQPQHF. The rearrangement links TRBV7-2 to TRBJ1-5; D gene uncertain. V lost 0 bases and J 5 bases, leaving 14 bases between the germline ends. CDR1 is SGHTA, CDR2 FQGNSA, per germline. This CDR3 comprises 16 residues. Full variable domain (missing parts from reference TRBV7-2 and TRBJ1-5): GAGVSQSPSNKVTEKGKDVELRCDPISGHTALYWYRQSLGQGLEFLIYFQGNSAPDKSGLPSDRFSAERTGGSVSTLTIQRTQQEDSAVYLCASSLATAAAYQPQHFGDGTRLSIL.

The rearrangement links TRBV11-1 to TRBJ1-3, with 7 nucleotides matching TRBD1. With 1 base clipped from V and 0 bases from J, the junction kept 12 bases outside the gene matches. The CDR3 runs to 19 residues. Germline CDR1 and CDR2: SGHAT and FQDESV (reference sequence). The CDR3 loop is CASSLGGGGTAFSGNTIYF. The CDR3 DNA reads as TGTGCCAGCAGCTTAGGTGGGGGGGGGACAGCCTTCTCTGGAAACACCATATATTTT.

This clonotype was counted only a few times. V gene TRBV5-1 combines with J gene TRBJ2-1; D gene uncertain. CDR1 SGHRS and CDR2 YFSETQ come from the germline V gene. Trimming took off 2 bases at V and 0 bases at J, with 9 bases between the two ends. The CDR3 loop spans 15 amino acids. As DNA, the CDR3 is TGCGCCAGCAGCTTCCCCAGGAGCTCCTACAATGAGCAGTTCTTC. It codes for CASSFPRSSYNEQFF.

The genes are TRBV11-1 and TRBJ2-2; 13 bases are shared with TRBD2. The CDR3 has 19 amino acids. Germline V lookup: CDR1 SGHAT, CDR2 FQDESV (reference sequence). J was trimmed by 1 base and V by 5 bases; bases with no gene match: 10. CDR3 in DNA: TGTGCCAGCAGCGCTAGACTAGCGGGAGGCTGGAAGAACACCGGGGAGCTGTTTTTT. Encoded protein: CASSARLAGGWKNTGELFF.

The CDR3 spells CASSPDRLISYNEQFF. The CDR3 nucleotides are TGTGCCAGCAGCCCTGACAGGCTTATCTCCTACAATGAGCAGTTCTTC. This chain joins TRBV6-2 or TRBV6-3 and TRBJ2-1; weak D call: TRBD1 (6 bases). V was trimmed by 6 bases and J by 0 bases, leaving 15 bases between them. Germline CDR1 is MNHEY and CDR2 is SVGEGT. This CDR3 spans 16 amino acids.

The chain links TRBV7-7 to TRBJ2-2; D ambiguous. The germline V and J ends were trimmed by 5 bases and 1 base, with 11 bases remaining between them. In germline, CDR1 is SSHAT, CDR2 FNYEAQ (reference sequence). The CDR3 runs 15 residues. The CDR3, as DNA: TGTGCCAGCAGCAGGGAACTACTGAACACCGGGGAGCTGTTTTTT. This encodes CASSRELLNTGELFF.

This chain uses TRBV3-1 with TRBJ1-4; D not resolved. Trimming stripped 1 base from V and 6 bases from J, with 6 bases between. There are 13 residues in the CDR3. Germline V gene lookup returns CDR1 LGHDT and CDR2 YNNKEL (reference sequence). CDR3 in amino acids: CASSQVVDEKLFF. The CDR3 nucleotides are TGTGCCAGCAGCCAAGTGGTAGATGAAAAACTGTTTTTT.

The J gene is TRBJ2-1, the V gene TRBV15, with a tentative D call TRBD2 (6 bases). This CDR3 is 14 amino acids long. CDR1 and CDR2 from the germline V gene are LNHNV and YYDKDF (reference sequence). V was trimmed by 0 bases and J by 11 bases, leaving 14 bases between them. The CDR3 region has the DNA TGTGCCACCAGCAGAGACGTGACGGGAGCCCAGCAGTTCTTC. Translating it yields CATSRDVTGAQQFF.

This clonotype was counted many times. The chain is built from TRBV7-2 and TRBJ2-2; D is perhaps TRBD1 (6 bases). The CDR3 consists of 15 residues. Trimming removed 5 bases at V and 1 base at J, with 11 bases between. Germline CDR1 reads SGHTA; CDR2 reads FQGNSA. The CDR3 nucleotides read TGTGCCAGCAGCCTCGGCAGGGGGAACACCGGGGAGCTGTTTTTT. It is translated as CASSLGRGNTGELFF.

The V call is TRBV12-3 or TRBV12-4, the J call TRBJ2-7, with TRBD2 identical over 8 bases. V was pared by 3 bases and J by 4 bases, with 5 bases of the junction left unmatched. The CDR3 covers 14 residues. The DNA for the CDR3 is TGTGCCAGCAGTTTCGGTAGCGGGGCTTACGAGCAGTACTTC. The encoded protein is CASSFGSGAYEQYF.

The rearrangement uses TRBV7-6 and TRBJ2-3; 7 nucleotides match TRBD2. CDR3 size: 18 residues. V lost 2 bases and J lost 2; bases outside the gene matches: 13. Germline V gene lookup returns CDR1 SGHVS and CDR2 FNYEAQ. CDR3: CASSLLAQRGLNTDTQYF. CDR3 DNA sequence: TGTGCCAGCAGCTTACTTGCCCAGCGGGGCCTTAACACAGATACGCAGTATTTT.